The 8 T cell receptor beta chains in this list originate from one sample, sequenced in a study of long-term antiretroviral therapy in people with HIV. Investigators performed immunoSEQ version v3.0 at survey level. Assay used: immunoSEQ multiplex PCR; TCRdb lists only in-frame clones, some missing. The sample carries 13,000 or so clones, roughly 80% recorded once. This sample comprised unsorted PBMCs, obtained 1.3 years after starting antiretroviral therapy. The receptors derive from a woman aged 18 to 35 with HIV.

CDR3 sequence: CASSLREGNQPQHF. The CDR3 nucleotides are TGTGCCAGCAGCTTAAGGGAGGGCAATCAGCCCCAGCATTTT. This chain connects TRBV7-9 to TRBJ1-5; no definite D call. Germline CDR1 reads SEHNR; CDR2 reads FQNEAQ (reference sequence). V was trimmed by 2 bases and J by 2 bases, leaving 7 bases between them. CDR3 length equals 14 residues.

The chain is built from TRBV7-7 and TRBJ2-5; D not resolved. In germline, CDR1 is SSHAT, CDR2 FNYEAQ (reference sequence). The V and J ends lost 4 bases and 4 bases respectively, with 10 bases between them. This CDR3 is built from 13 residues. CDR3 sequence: CASSSAVGETQYF. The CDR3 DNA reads TGTGCCAGCAGCTCGGCGGTCGGAGAGACCCAGTACTTC.

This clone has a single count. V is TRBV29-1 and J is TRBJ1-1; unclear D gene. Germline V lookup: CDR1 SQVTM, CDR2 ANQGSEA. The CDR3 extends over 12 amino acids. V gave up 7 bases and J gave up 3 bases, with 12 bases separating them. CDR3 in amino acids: CSASPLDTEAFF. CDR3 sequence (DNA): TGCAGCGCTTCCCCCCTCGACACTGAAGCTTTCTTT.

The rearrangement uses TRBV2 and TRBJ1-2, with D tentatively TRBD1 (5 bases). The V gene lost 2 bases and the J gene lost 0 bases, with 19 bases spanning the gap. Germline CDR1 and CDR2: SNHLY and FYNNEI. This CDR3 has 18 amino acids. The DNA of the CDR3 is TGTGCCAGCAGTGAAACCCCCCAGGGTGAACGGGCTAACTATGGCTACACCTTC. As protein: CASSETPQGERANYGYTF.

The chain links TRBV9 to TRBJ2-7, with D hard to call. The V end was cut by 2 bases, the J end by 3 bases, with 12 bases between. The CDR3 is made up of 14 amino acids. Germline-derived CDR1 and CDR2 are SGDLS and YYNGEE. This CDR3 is CASSVLDGVYEQYF. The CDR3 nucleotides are TGTGCCAGCAGCGTTCTAGATGGCGTCTACGAGCAGTACTTC.

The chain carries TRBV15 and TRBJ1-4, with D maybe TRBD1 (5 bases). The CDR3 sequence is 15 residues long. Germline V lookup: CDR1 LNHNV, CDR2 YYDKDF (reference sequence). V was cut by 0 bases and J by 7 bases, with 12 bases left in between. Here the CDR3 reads CATSRDQAGSEKLFF. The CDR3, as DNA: TGTGCCACCAGCAGAGATCAGGCAGGGAGTGAAAAACTGTTTTTT.

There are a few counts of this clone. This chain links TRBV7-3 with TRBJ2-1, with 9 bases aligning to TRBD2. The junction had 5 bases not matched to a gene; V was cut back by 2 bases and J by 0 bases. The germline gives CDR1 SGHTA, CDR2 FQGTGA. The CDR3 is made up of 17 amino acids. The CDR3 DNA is TGTGCCAGCAGCTTAGCGGGAGGGACTAGCTCCTACAATGAGCAGTTCTTC. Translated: CASSLAGGTSSYNEQFF.

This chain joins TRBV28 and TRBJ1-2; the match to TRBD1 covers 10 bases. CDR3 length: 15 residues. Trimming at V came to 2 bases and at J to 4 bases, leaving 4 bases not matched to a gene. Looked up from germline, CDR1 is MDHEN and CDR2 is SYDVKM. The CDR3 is CASSLRDRGGYGYTF. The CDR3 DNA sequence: TGTGCCAGCAGTTTAAGGGACAGGGGAGGCTATGGCTACACCTTC.